A single sample gave rise to the 4 T cell receptor beta chains below, sequenced in a study of spatial heterogeneity in lung cancer (dated by TCRdb to about 2019). The library relied on 5' RACE. Instrument used: NextSeq 500. TCRdb reworked the public reads: Q25 trimming with fastp, MiXCR clone assembly, productive beta chains retained. Entries that share a CDR3 protein sequence are merged under the most common genes and DNA. The sample yields under 40,000 distinct CDR3 sequences; 4% to 6% were counted once. The top ten clones comprise just over 25% of the sample. What the time point label conveys for this sample: sample taken at primary tumor resection. Whole RNA extracted from tumor and nontumor lung tissue, or from cryopreserved PBMC samples, was used for TCR sequencing without cell sorting. Source: PBMCs, taken at surgery. The receptors derive from a female donor with early-stage non-small cell lung cancer.

This clonotype was recorded a few times. The chain links TRBV7-9 to TRBJ2-3, with D unclear. This CDR3 has 12 residues. V shed 5 bases and J shed 2 bases, with 5 bases lying between them. The V gene's germline CDR1 is SEHNR and CDR2 FQNEAQ (reference sequence). The CDR3 is CASSEVTDTQYF. The CDR3 nucleotides are TGTGCCAGCAGCGAAGTCACAGATACGCAGTATTTT.

This clonotype occurred many times. The chain combines TRBV6-1 with TRBJ2-3; 8 bases agree with TRBD2. Germline CDR1 MNHNS, CDR2 SASEGT. The CDR3 extends over 18 amino acids. J was trimmed by 4 bases and V by 6 bases; bases with no gene match: 18. The CDR3 here is CASSYLYGTSGASDTQYF. CDR3 nucleotide sequence: TGTGCCAGCAGCTACCTGTACGGGACTAGTGGGGCATCAGATACGCAGTATTTT.

The V call is TRBV6-6, the J call TRBJ2-4; 7 bases are shared with TRBD1. The V gene end was trimmed by 4 bases and the J gene end by 1 base; junction bases not matched to a gene: 7. CDR1 and CDR2 from the germline V gene are MNHNY and SVGAGI (reference sequence). CDR3 length: 16 amino acids. The CDR3 reads CASSSTGVRAKNIQYF. Here the CDR3 DNA reads TGTGCCAGCAGTTCAACAGGGGTACGGGCCAAAAACATTCAGTACTTC.

This clonotype occurred many times. The chain couples TRBV20-1 to TRBJ2-7; 9 bases agree with TRBD1. The V gene's germline CDR1 is DFQATT and CDR2 SNEGSKA (reference sequence). Trimming removed 3 bases from V and 6 bases from J; junction bases left unmatched: 12. The CDR3 sequence is 15 residues long. The CDR3 sequence is CSARILYRGRREQYF. The CDR3 coding sequence is TGCAGTGCTAGGATTCTTTACAGGGGGCGGCGCGAGCAGTACTTC.